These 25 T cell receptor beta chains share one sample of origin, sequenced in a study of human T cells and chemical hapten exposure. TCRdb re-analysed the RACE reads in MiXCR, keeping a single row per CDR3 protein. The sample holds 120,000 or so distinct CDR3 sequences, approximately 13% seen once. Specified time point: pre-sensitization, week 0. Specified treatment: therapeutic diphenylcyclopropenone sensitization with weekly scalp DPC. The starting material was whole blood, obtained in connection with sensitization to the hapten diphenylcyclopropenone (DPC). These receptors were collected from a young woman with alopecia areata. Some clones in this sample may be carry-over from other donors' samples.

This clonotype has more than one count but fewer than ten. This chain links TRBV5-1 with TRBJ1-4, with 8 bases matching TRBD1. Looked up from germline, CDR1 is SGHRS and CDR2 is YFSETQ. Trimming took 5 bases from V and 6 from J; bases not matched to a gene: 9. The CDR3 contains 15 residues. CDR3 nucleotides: TGCGCCAGCAGGGGCAGGGGGCTGGTTGATGAAAAACTGTTTTTT. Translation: CASRGRGLVDEKLFF.

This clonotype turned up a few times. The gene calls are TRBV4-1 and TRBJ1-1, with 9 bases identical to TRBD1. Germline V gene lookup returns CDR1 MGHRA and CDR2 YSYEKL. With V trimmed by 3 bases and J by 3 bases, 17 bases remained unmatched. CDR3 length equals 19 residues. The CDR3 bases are TGCGCCAGCAGCCAGGGGGTTACAGGGGGCGCGATATCATACACTGAAGCTTTCTTT. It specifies CASSQGVTGGAISYTEAFF.

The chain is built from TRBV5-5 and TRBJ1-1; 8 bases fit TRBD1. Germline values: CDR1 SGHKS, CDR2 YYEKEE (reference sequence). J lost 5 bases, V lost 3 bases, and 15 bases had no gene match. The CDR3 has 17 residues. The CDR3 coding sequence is TGTGCCAGCAGCTATACGGACAGGGATCCCCCAGGTACTGAAGCTTTCTTT. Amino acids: CASSYTDRDPPGTEAFF.

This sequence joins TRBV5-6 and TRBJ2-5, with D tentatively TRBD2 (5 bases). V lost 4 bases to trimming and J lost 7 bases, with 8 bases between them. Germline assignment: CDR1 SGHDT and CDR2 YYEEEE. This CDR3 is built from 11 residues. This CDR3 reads CASSSSGTQYF. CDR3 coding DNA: TGTGCCAGCAGCAGCAGCGGGACCCAGTACTTC.

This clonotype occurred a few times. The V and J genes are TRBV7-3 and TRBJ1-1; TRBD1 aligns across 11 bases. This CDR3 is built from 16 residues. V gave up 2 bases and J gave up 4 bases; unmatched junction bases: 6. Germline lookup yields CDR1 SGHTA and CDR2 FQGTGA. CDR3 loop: CASSLGYGQGATEAFF. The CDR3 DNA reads TGTGCCAGCAGCTTAGGATACGGACAGGGGGCCACTGAAGCTTTCTTT. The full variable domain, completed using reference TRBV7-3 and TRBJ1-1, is GAGVSQTPSNKVTEKGKYVELRCDPISGHTALYWYRQSLGQGPEFLIYFQGTGAADDSGLPNDRFFAVRPEGSVSTLKIQRTERGDSAVYLCASSLGYGQGATEAFFGQGTRLTVV.

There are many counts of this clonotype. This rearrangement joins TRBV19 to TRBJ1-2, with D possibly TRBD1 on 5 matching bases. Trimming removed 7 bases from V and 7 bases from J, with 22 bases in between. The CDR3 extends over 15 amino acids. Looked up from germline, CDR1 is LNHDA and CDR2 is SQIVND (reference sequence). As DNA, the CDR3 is TGTGCCAGTACACCCCGGGGCGCCGGGGCAGGTGGCTACACCTTC. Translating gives CASTPRGAGAGGYTF.

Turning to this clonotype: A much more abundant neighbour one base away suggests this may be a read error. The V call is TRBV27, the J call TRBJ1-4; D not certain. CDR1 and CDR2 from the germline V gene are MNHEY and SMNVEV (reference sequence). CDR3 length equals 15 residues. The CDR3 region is CASSLYSRINEKLYF. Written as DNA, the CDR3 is TGTGCCAGCAGTTTGTACAGCCGGATTAATGAAAAACTGTATTTT.

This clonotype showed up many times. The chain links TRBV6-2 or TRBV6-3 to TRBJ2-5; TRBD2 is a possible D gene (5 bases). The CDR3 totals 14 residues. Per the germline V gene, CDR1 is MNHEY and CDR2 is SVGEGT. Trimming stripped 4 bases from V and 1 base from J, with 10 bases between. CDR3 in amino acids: CASSFLGGQETQYF. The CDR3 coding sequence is TGTGCCAGCAGTTTCCTAGGAGGCCAAGAGACCCAGTACTTC.

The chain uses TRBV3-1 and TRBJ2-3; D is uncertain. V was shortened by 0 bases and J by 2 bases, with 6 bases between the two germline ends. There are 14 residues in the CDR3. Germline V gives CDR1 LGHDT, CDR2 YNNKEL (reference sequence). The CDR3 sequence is CASSQELDTDTQYF. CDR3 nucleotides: TGTGCCAGCAGCCAAGAGCTCGACACAGATACGCAGTATTTT.

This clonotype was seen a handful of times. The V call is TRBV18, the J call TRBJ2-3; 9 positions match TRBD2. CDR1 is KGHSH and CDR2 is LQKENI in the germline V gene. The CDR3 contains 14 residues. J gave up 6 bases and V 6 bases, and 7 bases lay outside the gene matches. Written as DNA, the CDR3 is TGTGCCAGCTCCCCCGCGGGGGGGCCTGATACGCAGTATTTT. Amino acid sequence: CASSPAGGPDTQYF. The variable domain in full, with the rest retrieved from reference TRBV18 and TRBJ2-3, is NAGVMQNPRHLVRRRGQEARLRCSPMKGHSHVYWYRQLPEEGLKFMVYLQKENIIDESGMPKERFSAEFPKEGPSILRIQQVVRGDSAAYFCASSPAGGPDTQYFGPGTRLTVL.

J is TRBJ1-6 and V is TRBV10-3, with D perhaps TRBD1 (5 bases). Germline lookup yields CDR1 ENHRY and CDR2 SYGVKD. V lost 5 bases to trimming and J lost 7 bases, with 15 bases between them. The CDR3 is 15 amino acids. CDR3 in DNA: TGTGCCATCAGTTCTGGGGGTCTTGGGAATTCACCCCTCCACTTT. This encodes CAISSGGLGNSPLHF.

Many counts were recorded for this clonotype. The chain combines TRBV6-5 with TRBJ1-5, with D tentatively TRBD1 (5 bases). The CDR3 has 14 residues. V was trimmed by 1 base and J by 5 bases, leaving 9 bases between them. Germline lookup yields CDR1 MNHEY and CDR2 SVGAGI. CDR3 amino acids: CASSYWGGDQPQHF. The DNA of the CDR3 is TGTGCCAGCAGTTACTGGGGAGGGGATCAGCCCCAGCATTTT.

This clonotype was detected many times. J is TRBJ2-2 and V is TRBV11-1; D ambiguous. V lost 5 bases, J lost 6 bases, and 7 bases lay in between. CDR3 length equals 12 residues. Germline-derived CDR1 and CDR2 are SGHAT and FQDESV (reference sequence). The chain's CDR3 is CASSLPAGELFF. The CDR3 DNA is TGTGCCAGCAGCCTCCCCGCCGGGGAGCTGTTTTTT.

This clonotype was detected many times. CDR3 loop: CASSPTALEQYF. In nucleotides, the CDR3 is TGTGCCAGCAGCCCGACCGCGCTAGAGCAGTACTTC. The chain employs TRBV7-9 and TRBJ2-7; D unresolved. V shed 5 bases and J shed 7 bases, with 12 bases lying between them. CDR3 length: 12 residues. From germline, CDR1 is SEHNR and CDR2 FQNEAQ (reference sequence).

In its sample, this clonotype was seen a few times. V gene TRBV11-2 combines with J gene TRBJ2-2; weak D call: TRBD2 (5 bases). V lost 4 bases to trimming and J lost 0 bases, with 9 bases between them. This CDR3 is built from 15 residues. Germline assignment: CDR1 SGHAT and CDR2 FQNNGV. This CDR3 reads CASSYSGSNTGELFF. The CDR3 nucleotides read TGTGCCAGCAGCTACAGCGGTTCGAACACCGGGGAGCTGTTTTTT.

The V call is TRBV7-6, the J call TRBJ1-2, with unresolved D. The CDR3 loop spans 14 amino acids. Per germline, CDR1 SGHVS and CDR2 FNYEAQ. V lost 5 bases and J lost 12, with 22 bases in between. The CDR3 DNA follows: TGTGCCAGCAGCCCAGTGGTGACATCGGGAGGCCACACCTTC. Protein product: CASSPVVTSGGHTF.

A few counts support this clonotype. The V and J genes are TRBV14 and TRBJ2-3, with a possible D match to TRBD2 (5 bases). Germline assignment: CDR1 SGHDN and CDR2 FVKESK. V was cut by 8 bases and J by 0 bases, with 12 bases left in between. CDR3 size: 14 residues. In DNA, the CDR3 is TGTGCCAGCCGGGCTCAGCGGAGCACAGATACGCAGTATTTT. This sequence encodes CASRAQRSTDTQYF.

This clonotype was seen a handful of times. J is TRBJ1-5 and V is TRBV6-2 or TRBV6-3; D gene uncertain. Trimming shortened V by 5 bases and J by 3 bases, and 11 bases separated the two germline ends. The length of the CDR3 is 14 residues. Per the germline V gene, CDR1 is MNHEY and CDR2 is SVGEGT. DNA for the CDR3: TGTGCCAGCAGTCCTCAAGCCTACAATCAGCCCCAGCATTTT. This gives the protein CASSPQAYNQPQHF.

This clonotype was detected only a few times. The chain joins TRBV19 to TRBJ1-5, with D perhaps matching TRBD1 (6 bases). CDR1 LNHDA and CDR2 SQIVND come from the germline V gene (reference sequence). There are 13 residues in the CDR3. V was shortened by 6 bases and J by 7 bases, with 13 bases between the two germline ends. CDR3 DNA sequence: TGTGCCAGTAGACCCCACAGGGAACAGCCCCAGCATTTT. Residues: CASRPHREQPQHF.

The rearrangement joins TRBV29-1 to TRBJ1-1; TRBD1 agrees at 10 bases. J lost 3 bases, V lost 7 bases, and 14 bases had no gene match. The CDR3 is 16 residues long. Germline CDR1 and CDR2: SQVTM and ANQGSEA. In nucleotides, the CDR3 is TGCAGCGCCCGCCGACAGGGGGCATCCCTCGACACTGAAGCTTTCTTT. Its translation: CSARRQGASLDTEAFF. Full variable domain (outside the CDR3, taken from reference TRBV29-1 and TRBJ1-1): SAVISQKPSRDICQRGTSLTIQCQVDSQVTMMFWYRQQPGQSLTLIATANQGSEATYESGFVIDKFPISRPNLTFSTLTVSNMSPEDSSIYLCSARRQGASLDTEAFFGQGTRLTVV.

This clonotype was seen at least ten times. As DNA, the CDR3 is TGCAGTGCTAGAGATCGCCAACGATCCACAGATACGCAGTATTTT. It specifies CSARDRQRSTDTQYF. The chain has TRBV20-1 and TRBJ2-3; D is ambiguous. This CDR3 contains 15 residues. Per germline, CDR1 DFQATT and CDR2 SNEGSKA (reference sequence). V shed 0 bases and J shed 2 bases, with 12 bases lying between them.

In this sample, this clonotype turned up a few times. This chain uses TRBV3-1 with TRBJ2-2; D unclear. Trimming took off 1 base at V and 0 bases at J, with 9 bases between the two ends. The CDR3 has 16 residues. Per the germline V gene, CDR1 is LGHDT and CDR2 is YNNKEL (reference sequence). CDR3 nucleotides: TGTGCCAGCAGCCAAGTCAACATCGCGAACACCGGGGAGCTGTTTTTT. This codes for CASSQVNIANTGELFF.

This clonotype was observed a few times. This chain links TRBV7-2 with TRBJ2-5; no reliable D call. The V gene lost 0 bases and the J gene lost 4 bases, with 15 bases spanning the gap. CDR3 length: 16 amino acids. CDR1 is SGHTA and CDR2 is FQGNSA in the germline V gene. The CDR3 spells CASSLARTSYRETQYF. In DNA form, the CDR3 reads TGTGCCAGCAGCTTAGCGCGGACGTCTTATAGAGAGACCCAGTACTTC.

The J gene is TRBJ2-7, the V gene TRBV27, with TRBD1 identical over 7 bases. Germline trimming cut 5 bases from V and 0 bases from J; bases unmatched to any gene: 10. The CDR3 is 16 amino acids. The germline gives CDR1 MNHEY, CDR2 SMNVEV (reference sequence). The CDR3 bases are TGTGCCAGCAGTCCAACCGGACAGGTGAGCTCCTACGAGCAGTACTTC. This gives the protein CASSPTGQVSSYEQYF.

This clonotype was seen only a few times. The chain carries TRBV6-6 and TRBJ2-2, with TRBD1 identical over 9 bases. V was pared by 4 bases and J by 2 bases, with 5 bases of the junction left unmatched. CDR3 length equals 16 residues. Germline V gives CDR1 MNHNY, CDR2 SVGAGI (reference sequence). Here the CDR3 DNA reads TGTGCCAGCAGTTCCCCGACAGGGGGAAACACCGGGGAGCTGTTTTTT. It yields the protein CASSSPTGGNTGELFF.